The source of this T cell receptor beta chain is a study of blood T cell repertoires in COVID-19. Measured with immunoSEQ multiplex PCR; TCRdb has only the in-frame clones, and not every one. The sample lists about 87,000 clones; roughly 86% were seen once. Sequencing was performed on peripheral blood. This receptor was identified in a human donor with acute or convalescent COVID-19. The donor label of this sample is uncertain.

DNA of the CDR3: TGTGCCAGCAGCTTAGGCCAGGGGCGACCAAGAAATGAGCAGTTCTTC. This gives the protein CASSLGQGRPRNEQFF. The chain recombines TRBV7-2 with TRBJ2-1, with a tentative D call TRBD1 (6 bases). Germline CDR1 and CDR2: SGHTA and FQGNSA. CDR3 size: 16 residues. V was shortened by 1 base and J by 7 bases, with 17 bases between the two germline ends.